Described below is a single T cell receptor (beta chain) sequence and its context. The sample is drawn from a study of blood T cell repertoires in COVID-19. In the study overall: There were acute and convalescent COVID-19 samples, and they came from the United States, Italy and Spain. PBMCs, B-cell-depleted T cells, or T cells provided the cDNA or gDNA that made up the material.

V shed 6 bases, J shed 0 bases, and the junction held 6 bases outside the gene matches. Germline lookup yields CDR1 LNHDA and CDR2 SQIVND (reference sequence). This CDR3 is built from 15 residues. In the original processing: Estimated nucleated cell counts came from reference gene primer amplification. The protocol was immunoSEQ multiplex PCR, while the TCRdb copy is restricted to in-frame clones and leaves out a portion. V and J calls and clone size come straight from that table; D and trimming were deduced from the DNA. This repertoire shows around 500,000 clones, 70% to 90% found once; its top ten account for about 3%.

V is TRBV19 and J is TRBJ2-3; 7 bases fit TRBD1. The sample was peripheral blood. The sequence was obtained from a human donor in a cohort sampled during active COVID-19. Here the CDR3 reads CASRRDRDSTDTQYF. The CDR3 DNA reads as TGTGCCAGTAGGAGGGACAGAGATAGCACAGATACGCAGTATTTT.